This T cell receptor (beta chain) was identified in a study of blood T cell repertoires in COVID-19. Methods used by the authors: Amplified reference gene primers provided the basis for estimating nucleated cell counts. Sequencing was performed with immunoSEQ multiplex PCR; in TCRdb, only in-frame clones are kept and a portion is missing. That table is the source of V, J and clone size, and D and trimming were worked out from the DNA. The sample lists 200,000 or so clones; about four fifths were seen once. Cohorts were based on clinical histories the participants reported. Germline V lookup: CDR1 SGHTA, CDR2 FQGNSA. The length of the CDR3 is 15 residues. Trimming cost V 2 bases and J 1 base, with 10 bases left between them.

The clonotype comes from a man between 35 and 55 years old who had recovered from COVID-19. The genes are TRBV7-2 and TRBJ2-3, with D perhaps TRBD2 (6 bases). Sequenced: PBMCs or T cells enriched from blood (not recorded which). As DNA, the CDR3 is TGTGCCAGCAGCTTATGGGCTAGCGGCACAGATACGCAGTATTTT. As protein: CASSLWASGTDTQYF.